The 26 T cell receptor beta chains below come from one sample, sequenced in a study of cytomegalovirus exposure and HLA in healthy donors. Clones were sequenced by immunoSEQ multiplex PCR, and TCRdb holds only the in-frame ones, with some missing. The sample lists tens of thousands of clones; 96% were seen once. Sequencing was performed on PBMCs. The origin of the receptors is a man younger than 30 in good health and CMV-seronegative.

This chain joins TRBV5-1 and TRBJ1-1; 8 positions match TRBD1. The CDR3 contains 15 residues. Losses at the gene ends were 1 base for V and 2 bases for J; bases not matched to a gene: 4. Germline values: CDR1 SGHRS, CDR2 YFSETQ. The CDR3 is CASSLTGTGNTEAFF. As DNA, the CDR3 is TGCGCCAGCAGCTTGACCGGGACAGGTAACACTGAAGCTTTCTTT.

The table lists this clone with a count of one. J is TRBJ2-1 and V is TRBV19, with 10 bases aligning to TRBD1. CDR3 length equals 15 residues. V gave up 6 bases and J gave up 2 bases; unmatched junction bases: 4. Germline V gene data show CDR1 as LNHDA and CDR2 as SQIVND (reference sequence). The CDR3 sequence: CASSRTGGTYNEQFF. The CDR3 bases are TGTGCCAGTAGCAGGACAGGGGGAACCTACAATGAGCAGTTCTTC.

The CDR3 sequence is CASITPGTGRAYEQYF. Written as DNA, the CDR3 is TGTGCCAGCATCACCCCTGGGACAGGTAGGGCCTACGAGCAGTACTTC. The rearrangement links TRBV28 to TRBJ2-7; 8 bases are a match to TRBD1. V was pared by 7 bases and J by 2 bases, with 13 bases of the junction left unmatched. This CDR3 has 16 amino acids. Germline values: CDR1 MDHEN, CDR2 SYDVKM.

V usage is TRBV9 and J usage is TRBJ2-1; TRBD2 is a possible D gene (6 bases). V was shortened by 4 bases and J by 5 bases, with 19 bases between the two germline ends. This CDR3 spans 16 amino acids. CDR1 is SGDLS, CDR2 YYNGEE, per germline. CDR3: CASSSHPWRDDNEQFF. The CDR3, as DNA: TGTGCCAGCAGCTCCCACCCCTGGCGGGACGACAATGAGCAGTTCTTC.

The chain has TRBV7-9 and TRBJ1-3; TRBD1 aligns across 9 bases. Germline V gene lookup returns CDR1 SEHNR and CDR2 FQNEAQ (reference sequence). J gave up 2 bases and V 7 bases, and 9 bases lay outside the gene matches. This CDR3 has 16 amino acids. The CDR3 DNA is TGTGCCAGCACTTTTTCCGGGACAGGGACTGGAAACACCATATATTTT. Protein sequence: CASTFSGTGTGNTIYF. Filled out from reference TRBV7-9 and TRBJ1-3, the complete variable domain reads DTGVSQNPRHKITKRGQNVTFRCDPISEHNRLYWYRQTLGQGPEFLTYFQNEAQLEKSRLLSDRFSAERPKGSFSTLEIQRTEQGDSAMYLCASTFSGTGTGNTIYFGEGSWLTVV.

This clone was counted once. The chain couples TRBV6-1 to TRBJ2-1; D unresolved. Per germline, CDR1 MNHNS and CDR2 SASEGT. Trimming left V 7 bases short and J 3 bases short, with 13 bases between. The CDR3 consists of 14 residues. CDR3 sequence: CASKPNLFYNEQFF. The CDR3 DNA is TGTGCCAGCAAACCTAACCTCTTCTACAATGAGCAGTTCTTC.

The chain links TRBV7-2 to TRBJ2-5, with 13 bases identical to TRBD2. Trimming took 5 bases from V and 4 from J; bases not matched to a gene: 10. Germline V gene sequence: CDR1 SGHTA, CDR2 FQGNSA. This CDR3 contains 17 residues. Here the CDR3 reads CASSLRTSGRLGETQYF. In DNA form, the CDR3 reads TGTGCCAGCAGCCTACGGACTAGCGGGAGATTGGGAGAGACCCAGTACTTC.

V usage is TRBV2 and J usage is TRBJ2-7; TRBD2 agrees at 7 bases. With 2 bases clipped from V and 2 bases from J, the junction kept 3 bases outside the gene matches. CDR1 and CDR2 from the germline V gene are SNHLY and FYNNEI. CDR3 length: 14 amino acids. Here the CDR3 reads CASSENGLAYEQYF. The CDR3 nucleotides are TGTGCCAGCAGTGAAAACGGACTAGCCTACGAGCAGTACTTC.

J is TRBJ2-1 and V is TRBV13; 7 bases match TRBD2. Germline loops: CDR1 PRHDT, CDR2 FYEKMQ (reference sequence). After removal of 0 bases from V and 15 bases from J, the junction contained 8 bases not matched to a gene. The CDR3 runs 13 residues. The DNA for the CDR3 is TGTGCCAGCAGCTTAGGCCTCCCCGGGGGGTGGTTCTTC. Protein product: CASSLGLPGGWFF. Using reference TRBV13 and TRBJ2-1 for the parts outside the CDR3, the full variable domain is AAGVIQSPRHLIKEKRETATLKCYPIPRHDTVYWYQQGPGQDPQFLISFYEKMQSDKGSIPDRFSAQQFSDYHSELNMSSLELGDSALYFCASSLGLPGGWFFGPGTRLTVL.

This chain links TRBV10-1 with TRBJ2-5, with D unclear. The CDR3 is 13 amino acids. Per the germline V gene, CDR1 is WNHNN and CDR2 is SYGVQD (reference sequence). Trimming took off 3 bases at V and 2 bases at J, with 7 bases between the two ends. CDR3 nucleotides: TGCGCCAGCAGTGAAGCTCTACAAGAGACCCAGTACTTC. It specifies CASSEALQETQYF.

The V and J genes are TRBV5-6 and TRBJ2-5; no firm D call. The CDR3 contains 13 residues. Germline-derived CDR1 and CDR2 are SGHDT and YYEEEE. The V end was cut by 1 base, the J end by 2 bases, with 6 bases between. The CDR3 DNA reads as TGTGCCAGCAGCTTGCCGGGTCAAGAGACCCAGTACTTC. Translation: CASSLPGQETQYF.

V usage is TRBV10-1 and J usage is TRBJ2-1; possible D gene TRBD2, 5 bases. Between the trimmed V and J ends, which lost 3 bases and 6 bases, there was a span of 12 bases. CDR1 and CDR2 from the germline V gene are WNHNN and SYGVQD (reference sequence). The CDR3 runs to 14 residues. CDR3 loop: CASSDRWAGNEQFF. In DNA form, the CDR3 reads TGCGCCAGCAGTGATCGTTGGGCGGGCAATGAGCAGTTCTTC.

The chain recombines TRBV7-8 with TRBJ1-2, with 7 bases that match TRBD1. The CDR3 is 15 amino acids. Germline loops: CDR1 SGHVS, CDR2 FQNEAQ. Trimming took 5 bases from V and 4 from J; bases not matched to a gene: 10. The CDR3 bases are TGTGCCAGCAGCCCACCGGGACAGTCGTTCTATGGCTACACCTTC. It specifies CASSPPGQSFYGYTF.

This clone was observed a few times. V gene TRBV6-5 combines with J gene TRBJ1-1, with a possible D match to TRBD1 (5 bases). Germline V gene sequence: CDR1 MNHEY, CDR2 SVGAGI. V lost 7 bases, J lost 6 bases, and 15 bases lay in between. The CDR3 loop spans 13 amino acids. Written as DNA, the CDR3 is TGTGCCAGCACCATAAAGTGGGGGGCTGAAGCTTTCTTT. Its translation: CASTIKWGAEAFF.

The CDR3 is CASSQDLGGSGETQYF. As DNA, the CDR3 is TGTGCCAGCAGCCAAGATCTCGGAGGGAGTGGAGAGACCCAGTACTTC. The rearrangement uses TRBV4-2 and TRBJ2-5; a weak D match, TRBD2 (6 bases). Germline V gene lookup returns CDR1 LGHNA and CDR2 YNFKEQ. The CDR3 is 16 amino acids. V shed 0 bases and J shed 4 bases, with 15 bases lying between them.

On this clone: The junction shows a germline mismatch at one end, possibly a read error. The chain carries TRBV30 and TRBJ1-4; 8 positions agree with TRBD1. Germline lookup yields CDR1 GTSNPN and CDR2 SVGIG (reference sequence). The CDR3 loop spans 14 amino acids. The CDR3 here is CAWCVDRGNEKLFF. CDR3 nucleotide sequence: TGTGCCTGGTGTGTCGACAGGGGTAATGAAAAACTGTTTTTT.

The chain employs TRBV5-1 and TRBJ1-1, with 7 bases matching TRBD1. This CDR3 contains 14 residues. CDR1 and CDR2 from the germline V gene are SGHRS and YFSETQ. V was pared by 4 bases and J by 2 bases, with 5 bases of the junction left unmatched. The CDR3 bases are TGCGCCAGCAGCCTGGACAGGACCAACACTGAAGCTTTCTTT. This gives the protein CASSLDRTNTEAFF.

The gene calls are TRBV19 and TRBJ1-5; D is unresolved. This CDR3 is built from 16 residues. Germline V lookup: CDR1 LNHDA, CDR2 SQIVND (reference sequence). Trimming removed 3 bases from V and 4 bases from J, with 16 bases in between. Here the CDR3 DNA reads TGTGCCAGTAGTATTATTCTCGACGGGAGAAATCAGCCCCAGCATTTT. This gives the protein CASSIILDGRNQPQHF.

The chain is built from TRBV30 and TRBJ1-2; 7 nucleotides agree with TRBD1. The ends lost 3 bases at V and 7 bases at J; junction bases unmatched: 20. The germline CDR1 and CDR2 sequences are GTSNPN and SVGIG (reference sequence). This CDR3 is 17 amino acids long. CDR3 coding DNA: TGTGCCTGGAGCCAAGCGGGTTACGGCAGGGGGGTGGTTGGCTACACCTTC. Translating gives CAWSQAGYGRGVVGYTF.

The CDR3 sequence: CASSLDSQGNSYEQYV. The CDR3 DNA is TGTGCCAGCAGCTTGGATTCACAGGGGAACTCCTACGAGCAGTACGTC. This chain joins TRBV5-8 and TRBJ2-7; 7 positions agree with TRBD1. Germline assignment: CDR1 SGHTS and CDR2 YDEGEE. This CDR3 comprises 16 residues. Losses at the gene ends were 0 bases for V and 0 bases for J; bases not matched to a gene: 6.

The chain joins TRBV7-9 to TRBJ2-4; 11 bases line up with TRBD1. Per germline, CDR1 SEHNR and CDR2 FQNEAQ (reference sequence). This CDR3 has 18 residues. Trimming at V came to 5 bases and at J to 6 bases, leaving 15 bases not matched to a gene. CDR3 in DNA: TGTGCCAGCAGCCCGGGGGGAACCGGGACAGGGGGGAGAAACATTCAGTACTTC. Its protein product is CASSPGGTGTGGRNIQYF.

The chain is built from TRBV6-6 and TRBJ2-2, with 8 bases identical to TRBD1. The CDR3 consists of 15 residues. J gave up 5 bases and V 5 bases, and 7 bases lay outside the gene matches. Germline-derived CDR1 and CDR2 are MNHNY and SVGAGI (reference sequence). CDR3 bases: TGTGCCAGCAGTCAGACAGGGGTGGATACCGGGGAGCTGTTTTTT. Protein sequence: CASSQTGVDTGELFF.

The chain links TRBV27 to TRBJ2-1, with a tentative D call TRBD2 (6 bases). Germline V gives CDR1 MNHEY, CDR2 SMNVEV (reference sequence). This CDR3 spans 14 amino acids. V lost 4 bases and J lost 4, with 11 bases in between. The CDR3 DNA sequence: TGTGCCAGCAGTTCTAATAGCGGATACAATGAGCAGTTCTTC. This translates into CASSSNSGYNEQFF.

CDR3 sequence (DNA): TGCGCCAGCAGTTCCAGGACTAGCGGGTTACAAGAGACCCAGTACTTC. Translating it yields CASSSRTSGLQETQYF. This chain connects TRBV5-1 to TRBJ2-5; 11 nucleotides agree with TRBD2. Trimming at V came to 5 bases and at J to 2 bases, leaving 8 bases not matched to a gene. Germline V lookup: CDR1 SGHRS, CDR2 YFSETQ. There are 16 residues in the CDR3. Full variable domain (rest looked up from reference TRBV5-1 and TRBJ2-5): KAGVTQTPRYLIKTRGQQVTLSCSPISGHRSVSWYQQTPGQGLQFLFEYFSETQRNKGNFPGRFSGRQFSNSRSEMNVSTLELGDSALYLCASSSRTSGLQETQYFGPGTRLLVL.

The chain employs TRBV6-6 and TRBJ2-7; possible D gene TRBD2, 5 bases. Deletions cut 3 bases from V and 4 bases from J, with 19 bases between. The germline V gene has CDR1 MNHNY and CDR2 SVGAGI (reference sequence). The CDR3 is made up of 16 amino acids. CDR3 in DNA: TGTGCCAGCAGTTATCATCCCCACGGGGTTGCGTACGAGCAGTACGTC. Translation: CASSYHPHGVAYEQYV.

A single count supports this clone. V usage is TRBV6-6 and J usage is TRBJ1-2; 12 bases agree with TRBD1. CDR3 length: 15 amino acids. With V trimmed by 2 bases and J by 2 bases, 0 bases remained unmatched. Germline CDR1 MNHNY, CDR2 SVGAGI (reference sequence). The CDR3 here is CASSYGTGGNYGYTF. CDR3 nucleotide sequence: TGTGCCAGCAGTTACGGGACAGGGGGCAACTATGGCTACACCTTC.